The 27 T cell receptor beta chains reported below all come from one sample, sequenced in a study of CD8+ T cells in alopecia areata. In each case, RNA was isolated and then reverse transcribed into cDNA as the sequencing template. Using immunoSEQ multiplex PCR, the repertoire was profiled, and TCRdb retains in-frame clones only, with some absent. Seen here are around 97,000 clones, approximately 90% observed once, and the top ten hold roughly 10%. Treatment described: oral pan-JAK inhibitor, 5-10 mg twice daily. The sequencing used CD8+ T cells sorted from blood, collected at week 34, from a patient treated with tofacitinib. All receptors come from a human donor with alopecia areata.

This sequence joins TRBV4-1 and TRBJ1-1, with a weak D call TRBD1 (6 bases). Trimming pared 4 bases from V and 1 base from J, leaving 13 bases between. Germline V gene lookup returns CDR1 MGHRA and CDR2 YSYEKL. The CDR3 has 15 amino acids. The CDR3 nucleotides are TGCGCCAGCAGCCCAAGGGCACAGGGGAACACTGAAGCTTTCTTT. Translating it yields CASSPRAQGNTEAFF.

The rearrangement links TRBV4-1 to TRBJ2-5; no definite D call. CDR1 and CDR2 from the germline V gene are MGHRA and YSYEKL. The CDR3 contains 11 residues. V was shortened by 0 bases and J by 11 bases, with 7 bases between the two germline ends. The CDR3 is CASSQELEQYF. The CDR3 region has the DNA TGCGCCAGCAGCCAAGAACTTGAGCAGTACTTC.

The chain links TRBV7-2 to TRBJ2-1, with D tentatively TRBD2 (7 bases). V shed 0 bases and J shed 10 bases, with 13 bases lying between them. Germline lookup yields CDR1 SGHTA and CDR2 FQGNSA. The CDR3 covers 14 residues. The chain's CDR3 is CASSLAGGRREQFF. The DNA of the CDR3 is TGTGCCAGCAGCTTAGCGGGGGGGCGACGGGAGCAGTTCTTC.

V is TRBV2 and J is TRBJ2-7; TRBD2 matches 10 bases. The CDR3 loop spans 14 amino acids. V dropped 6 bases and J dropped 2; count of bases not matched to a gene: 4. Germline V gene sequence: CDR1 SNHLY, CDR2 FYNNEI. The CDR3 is CASRRTSGTYEQYF. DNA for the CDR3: TGTGCCAGCAGAAGGACTAGCGGCACCTACGAGCAGTACTTC.

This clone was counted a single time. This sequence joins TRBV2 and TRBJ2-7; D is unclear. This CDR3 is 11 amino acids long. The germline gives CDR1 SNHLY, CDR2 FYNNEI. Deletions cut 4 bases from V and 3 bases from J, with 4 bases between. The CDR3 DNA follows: TGTGCCAGCAGTGGGAACTACGAGCAGTACTTC. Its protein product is CASSGNYEQYF.

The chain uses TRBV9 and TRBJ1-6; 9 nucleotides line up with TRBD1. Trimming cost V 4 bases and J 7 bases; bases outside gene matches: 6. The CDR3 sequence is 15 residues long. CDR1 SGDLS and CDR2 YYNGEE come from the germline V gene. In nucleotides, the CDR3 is TGTGCCAGCAGCCCCATGGACAGGGGCAATTCACCCCTCCACTTT. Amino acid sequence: CASSPMDRGNSPLHF.

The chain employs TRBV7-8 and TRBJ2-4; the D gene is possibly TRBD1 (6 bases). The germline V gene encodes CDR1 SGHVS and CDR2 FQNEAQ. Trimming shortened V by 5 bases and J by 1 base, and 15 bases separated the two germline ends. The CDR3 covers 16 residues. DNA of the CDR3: TGTGCCAGCAGCCCAGAGGGGGAATTGGCCAAAAACATTCAGTACTTC. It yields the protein CASSPEGELAKNIQYF.

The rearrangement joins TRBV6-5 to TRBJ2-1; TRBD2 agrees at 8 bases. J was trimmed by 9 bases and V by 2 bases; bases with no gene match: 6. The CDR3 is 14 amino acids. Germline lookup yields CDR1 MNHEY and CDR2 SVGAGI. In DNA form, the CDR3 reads TGTGCCAGCAGTTACATTGGACTAGCTGTTGAGCAGTTCTTC. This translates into CASSYIGLAVEQFF.

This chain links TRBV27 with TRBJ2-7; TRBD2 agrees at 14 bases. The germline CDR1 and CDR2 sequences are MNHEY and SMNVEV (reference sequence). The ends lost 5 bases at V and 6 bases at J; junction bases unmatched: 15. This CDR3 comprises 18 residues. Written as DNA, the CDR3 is TGTGCCAGCAGTCCGCCGGAGACTAGCGGGAGGGCCCAGGGCGAGCAGTACTTC. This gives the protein CASSPPETSGRAQGEQYF.

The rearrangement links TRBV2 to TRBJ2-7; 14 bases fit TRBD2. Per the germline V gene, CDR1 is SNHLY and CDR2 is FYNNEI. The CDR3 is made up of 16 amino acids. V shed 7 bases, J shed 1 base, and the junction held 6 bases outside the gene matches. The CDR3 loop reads CASTPGLAGVSYEQYF. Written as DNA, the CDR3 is TGTGCCAGCACCCCGGGACTAGCGGGAGTATCCTACGAGCAGTACTTC. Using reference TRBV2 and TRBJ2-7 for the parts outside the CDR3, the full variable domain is EPEVTQTPSHQVTQMGQEVILRCVPISNHLYFYWYRQILGQKVEFLVSFYNNEISEKSEIFDDQFSVERPDGSNFTLKIRSTKLEDSAMYFCASTPGLAGVSYEQYFGPGTRLTVT.

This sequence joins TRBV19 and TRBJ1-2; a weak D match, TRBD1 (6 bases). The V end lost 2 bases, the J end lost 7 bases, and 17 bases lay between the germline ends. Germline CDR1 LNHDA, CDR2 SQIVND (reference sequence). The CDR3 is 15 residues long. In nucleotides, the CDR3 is TGTGCCAGTAGTATACCGGCTGGGGGCGTAATTGGCTACACCTTC. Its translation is CASSIPAGGVIGYTF.

CDR3 region: CASSLAGSTDTQYF. For the CDR3, the DNA is TGTGCCAGCAGCCTAGCGGGAAGCACAGATACGCAGTATTTT. V usage is TRBV5-4 and J usage is TRBJ2-3; 9 positions agree with TRBD2. Losses at the gene ends were 4 bases for V and 0 bases for J; bases not matched to a gene: 0. This CDR3 has 14 residues. The germline gives CDR1 SGHNT, CDR2 YYREEE (reference sequence).

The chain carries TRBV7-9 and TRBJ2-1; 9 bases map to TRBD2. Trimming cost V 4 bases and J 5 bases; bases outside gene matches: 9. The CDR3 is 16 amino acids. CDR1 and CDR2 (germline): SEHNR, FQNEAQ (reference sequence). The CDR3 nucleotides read TGTGCCAGCAGCTATCTAGCGGGAACAGACCACAATGAGCAGTTCTTC. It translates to CASSYLAGTDHNEQFF.

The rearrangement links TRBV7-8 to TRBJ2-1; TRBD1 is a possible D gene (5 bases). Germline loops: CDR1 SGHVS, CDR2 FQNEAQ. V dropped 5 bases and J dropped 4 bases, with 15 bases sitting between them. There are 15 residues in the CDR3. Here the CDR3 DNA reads TGTGCCAGCAGCCCAGACAGCAGTTTATACAATGAGCAGTTCTTC. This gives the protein CASSPDSSLYNEQFF.

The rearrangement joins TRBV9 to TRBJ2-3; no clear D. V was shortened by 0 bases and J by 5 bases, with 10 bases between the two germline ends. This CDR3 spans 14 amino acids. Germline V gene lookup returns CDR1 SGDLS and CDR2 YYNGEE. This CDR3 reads CASSVGSYRDTQYF. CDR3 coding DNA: TGTGCCAGCAGCGTAGGCTCTTACCGAGATACGCAGTATTTT.

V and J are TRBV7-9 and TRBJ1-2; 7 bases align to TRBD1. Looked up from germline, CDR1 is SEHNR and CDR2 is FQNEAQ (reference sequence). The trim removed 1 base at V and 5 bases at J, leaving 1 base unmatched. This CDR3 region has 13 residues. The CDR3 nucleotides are TGTGCCAGCAGCTTAGGGGACAGTTATGGCTACACCTTC. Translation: CASSLGDSYGYTF. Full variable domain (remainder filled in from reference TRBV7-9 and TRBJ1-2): DTGVSQNPRHKITKRGQNVTFRCDPISEHNRLYWYRQTLGQGPEFLTYFQNEAQLEKSRLLSDRFSAERPKGSFSTLEIQRTEQGDSAMYLCASSLGDSYGYTFGSGTRLTVV.

The CDR3 sequence is CASSVIAGGRTDTQYF. DNA for the CDR3: TGCGCCAGCAGTGTGATAGCCGGGGGTCGCACAGATACGCAGTATTTT. This chain joins TRBV10-2 and TRBJ2-3; D perhaps matches TRBD2 (6 bases). CDR3 size: 16 residues. CDR1 and CDR2 from the germline V gene are WSHSY and SAAADI. Trimming stripped 4 bases from V and 1 base from J, with 15 bases between.

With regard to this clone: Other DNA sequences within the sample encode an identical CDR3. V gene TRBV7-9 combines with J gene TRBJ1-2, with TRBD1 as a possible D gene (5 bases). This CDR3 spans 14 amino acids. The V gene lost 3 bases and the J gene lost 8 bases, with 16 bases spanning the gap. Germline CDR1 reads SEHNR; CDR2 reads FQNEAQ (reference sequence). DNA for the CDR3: TGTGCCAGCAGCTTTGCGGGGGGTGGCTACGGCTACACCTTC. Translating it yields CASSFAGGGYGYTF.

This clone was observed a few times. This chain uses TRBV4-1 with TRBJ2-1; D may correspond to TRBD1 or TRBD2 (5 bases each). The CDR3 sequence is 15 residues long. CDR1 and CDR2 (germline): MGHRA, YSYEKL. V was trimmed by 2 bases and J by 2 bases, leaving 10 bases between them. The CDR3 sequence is CASSQRDVAYNEQFF. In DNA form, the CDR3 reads TGCGCCAGCAGCCAACGGGACGTTGCCTACAATGAGCAGTTCTTC.

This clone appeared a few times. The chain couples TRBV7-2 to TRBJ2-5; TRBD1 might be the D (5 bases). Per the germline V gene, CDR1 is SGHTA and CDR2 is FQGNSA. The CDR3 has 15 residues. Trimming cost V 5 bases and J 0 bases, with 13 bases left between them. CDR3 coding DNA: TGTGCCAGCAGCCTCCAGGGTCCATACCAAGAGACCCAGTACTTC. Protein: CASSLQGPYQETQYF.

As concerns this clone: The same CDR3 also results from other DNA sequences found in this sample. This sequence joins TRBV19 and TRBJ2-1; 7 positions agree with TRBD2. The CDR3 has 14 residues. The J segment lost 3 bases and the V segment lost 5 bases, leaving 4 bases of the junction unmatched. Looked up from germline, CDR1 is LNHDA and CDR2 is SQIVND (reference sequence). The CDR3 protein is CASSRGGDYNEQFF. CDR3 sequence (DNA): TGTGCCAGTAGTCGGGGAGGGGACTACAATGAGCAGTTCTTC.

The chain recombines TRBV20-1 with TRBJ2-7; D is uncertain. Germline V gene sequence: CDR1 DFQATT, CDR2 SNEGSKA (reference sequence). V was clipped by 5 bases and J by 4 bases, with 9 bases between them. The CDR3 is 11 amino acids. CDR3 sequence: CSAPHEYEQYF. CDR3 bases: TGCAGTGCTCCGCATGAGTACGAGCAGTACTTC.

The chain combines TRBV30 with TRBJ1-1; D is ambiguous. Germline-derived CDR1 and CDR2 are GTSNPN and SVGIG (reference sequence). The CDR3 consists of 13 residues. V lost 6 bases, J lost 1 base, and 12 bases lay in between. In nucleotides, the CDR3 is TGTGCCTGTTCGGAACTATCGAACACTGAAGCTTTCTTT. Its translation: CACSELSNTEAFF.

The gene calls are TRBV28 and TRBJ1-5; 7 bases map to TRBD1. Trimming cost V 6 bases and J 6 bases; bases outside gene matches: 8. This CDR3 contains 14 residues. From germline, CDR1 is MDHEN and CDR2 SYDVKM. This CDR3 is CASSQTGVFQPQHF. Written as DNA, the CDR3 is TGTGCCAGCAGCCAAACAGGGGTTTTTCAGCCCCAGCATTTT. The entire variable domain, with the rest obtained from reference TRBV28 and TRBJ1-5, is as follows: DVKVTQSSRYLVKRTGEKVFLECVQDMDHENMFWYRQDPGLGLRLIYFSYDVKMKEKGDIPEGYSVSREKKERFSLILESASTNQTSMYLCASSQTGVFQPQHFGDGTRLSIL.

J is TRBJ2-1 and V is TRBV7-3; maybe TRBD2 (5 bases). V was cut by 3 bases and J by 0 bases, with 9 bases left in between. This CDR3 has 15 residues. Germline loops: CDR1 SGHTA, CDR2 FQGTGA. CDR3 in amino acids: CASSFGESSYNEQFF. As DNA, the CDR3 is TGTGCCAGCAGCTTCGGGGAGAGCTCCTACAATGAGCAGTTCTTC.

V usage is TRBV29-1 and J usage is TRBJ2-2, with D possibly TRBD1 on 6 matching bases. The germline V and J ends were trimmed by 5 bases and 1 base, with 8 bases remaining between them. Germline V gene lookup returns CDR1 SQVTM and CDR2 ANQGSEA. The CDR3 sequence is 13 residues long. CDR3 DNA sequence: TGCAGCGTTTGCAGGGGGAACACCGGGGAGCTGTTTTTT. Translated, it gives CSVCRGNTGELFF.

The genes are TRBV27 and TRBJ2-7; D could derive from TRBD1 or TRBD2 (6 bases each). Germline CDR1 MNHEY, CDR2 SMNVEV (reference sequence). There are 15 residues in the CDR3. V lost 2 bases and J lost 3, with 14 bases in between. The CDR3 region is CASSLQGTGYYEQYF. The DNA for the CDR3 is TGTGCCAGCAGTTTACAGGGGACTGGGTACTACGAGCAGTACTTC.